The 9 T cell receptor beta chains listed next were all sequenced from one sample in a study of T cell responses to AZD1222 COVID-19 vaccine. TCRdb keeps only in-frame clones here, not all; method: immunoSEQ multiplex PCR. Here the sample spans tens of thousands of clones, 80% to 90% being singletons. This specimen consisted of peripheral blood, obtained on day 0 of AZD1222 vaccination. The receptors here all came from an adult in good health.

This chain links TRBV5-1 with TRBJ1-1; D is unclear. The germline V gene encodes CDR1 SGHRS and CDR2 YFSETQ. Trimming shortened V by 1 base and J by 4 bases, and 8 bases separated the two germline ends. The CDR3 has 13 residues. CDR3 region: CASSLTTGTEAFF. The CDR3 DNA reads as TGCGCCAGCAGCTTGACGACGGGCACTGAAGCTTTCTTT.

The gene calls are TRBV16 and TRBJ1-2; 8 nucleotides match TRBD1. With 2 bases clipped from V and 4 bases from J, the junction kept 12 bases outside the gene matches. CDR3 length equals 17 residues. The V gene's germline CDR1 is KGHSY and CDR2 FQNENV. CDR3 nucleotide sequence: TGTGCCAGCAGCCAAGAAGGACAGGGAGCATTTGTCTATGGCTACACCTTC. Its translation is CASSQEGQGAFVYGYTF.

J is TRBJ2-1 and V is TRBV5-1, with TRBD2 matching 10 bases. With V trimmed by 4 bases and J by 7 bases, 5 bases remained unmatched. The CDR3 length is 14 residues. The germline gives CDR1 SGHRS, CDR2 YFSETQ. CDR3 sequence: CASSPGLAINEQFF. Written as DNA, the CDR3 is TGCGCCAGCAGCCCGGGACTAGCGATAAATGAGCAGTTCTTC.

Only one count was recorded for this clone. The chain has TRBV11-3 and TRBJ1-2; the match to TRBD1 covers 8 bases. This CDR3 has 14 amino acids. Germline CDR1 SGHNT, CDR2 YENEEA. With 5 bases clipped from V and 3 bases from J, the junction kept 5 bases outside the gene matches. DNA for the CDR3: TGTGCCAGCAGCCTAGGGGGACAGGACTATGGCTACACCTTC. It specifies CASSLGGQDYGYTF.

The chain carries TRBV4-1 and TRBJ2-7, with TRBD2 as a possible D gene (6 bases). Germline V gene sequence: CDR1 MGHRA, CDR2 YSYEKL. Trimming removed 1 base at V and 3 bases at J, with 19 bases between. CDR3 length: 17 residues. The CDR3 DNA is TGCGCCAGCAGCCAAGTAGGAGGGCAGGGTATTTTCTACGAGCAGTACTTC. Translation gives CASSQVGGQGIFYEQYF.

The chain has TRBV12-3 or TRBV12-4 and TRBJ2-1; D remains ambiguous. The CDR3 covers 13 residues. Between the trimmed V and J ends, which lost 1 base and 7 bases, there was a span of 8 bases. CDR3 residues: CASSLELGNEQFF. The CDR3 nucleotides read TGTGCCAGCAGTTTAGAGCTAGGGAATGAGCAGTTCTTC.

The V gene is TRBV29-1, the J gene TRBJ2-7; TRBD2 agrees at 9 bases. Germline lookup yields CDR1 SQVTM and CDR2 ANQGSEA. The CDR3 runs to 14 residues. The trim removed 3 bases at V and 2 bases at J, leaving 5 bases unmatched. The CDR3 here is CSVDSASGAYEQYF. DNA of the CDR3: TGCAGCGTTGACTCGGCTAGCGGGGCCTACGAGCAGTACTTC.

The chain links TRBV12-3 or TRBV12-4 to TRBJ2-1; 7 nucleotides line up with TRBD2. The CDR3 loop spans 13 amino acids. V gave up 6 bases and J gave up 4 bases; unmatched junction bases: 3. CDR3 sequence reads: CASRSGEYNEQFF. CDR3 nucleotides: TGTGCCAGCAGGAGCGGGGAGTACAATGAGCAGTTCTTC.

The V gene is TRBV5-1, the J gene TRBJ2-7, with TRBD1 as a possible D gene (5 bases). Between the trimmed V and J ends, which lost 4 bases and 2 bases, there was a span of 13 bases. This CDR3 region has 14 residues. Looked up from germline, CDR1 is SGHRS and CDR2 is YFSETQ. CDR3 DNA sequence: TGCGCCAGCAGCCTCAGGGAAGGGCCCTACGAGCAGTACTTC. Translation: CASSLREGPYEQYF. Drawing the rest from reference TRBV5-1 and TRBJ2-7, the complete variable domain is KAGVTQTPRYLIKTRGQQVTLSCSPISGHRSVSWYQQTPGQGLQFLFEYFSETQRNKGNFPGRFSGRQFSNSRSEMNVSTLELGDSALYLCASSLREGPYEQYFGPGTRLTVT.